These 4 T cell receptor beta chains were sequenced from one sample in a study of T-cell memory formation after mild COVID-19 (dated by TCRdb to 2020 to 2023). Receptors were amplified or captured by 5' RACE. The run used an Illumina NovaSeq 6000. TCRdb trimmed public reads at Q25 via fastp, called clones via MiXCR and kept in-frame beta chains. Entries that share a CDR3 protein sequence are merged under the most common genes and DNA. The sample contains about 150,000 distinct CDR3 sequences, around 13% of them found a single time. In total, the top ten clones hold about 3.3% of the sample. Sample: PBMCs or a T cell subset sorted from them (not recorded which). The receptors stem from a man aged 18 to 35 who had mild COVID-19 (a few samples of this study predate the infection). The sample titles of this study are shuffled in the database, so cell type and time point are left out; the donor was told from shared clones.

The chain joins TRBV7-2 to TRBJ2-3; D may match TRBD1 or TRBD2 (5 bases each). Trimming stripped 7 bases from V and 0 bases from J, with 11 bases between. CDR3 length equals 14 residues. The V gene's germline CDR1 is SGHTA and CDR2 FQGNSA. CDR3 sequence reads: CASMLGVSTDTQYF. DNA for the CDR3: TGTGCCAGCATGCTGGGGGTTAGCACAGATACGCAGTATTTT.

V is TRBV4-2 and J is TRBJ2-7; no definite D call. Looked up from germline, CDR1 is LGHNA and CDR2 is YNFKEQ. The CDR3 has 15 amino acids. The germline V and J ends were trimmed by 1 base and 0 bases, with 10 bases remaining between them. As DNA, the CDR3 is TGTGCCAGCAGCCAAGTGGGCACAAGCTCCTACGAGCAGTACTTC. Translated: CASSQVGTSSYEQYF.

The J gene is TRBJ1-2, the V gene TRBV7-2, with D hard to call. Germline V CDR1 and CDR2: SGHTA, FQGNSA. CDR3 size: 14 residues. Trimming took off 0 bases at V and 7 bases at J, with 12 bases between the two ends. CDR3 sequence reads: CASSLARRDGGYTF. The CDR3 coding sequence is TGTGCCAGCAGCTTAGCGCGCAGAGATGGTGGCTACACCTTC. Based on the CDR3 plus reference TRBV7-2 and TRBJ1-2, the full variable domain is GAGVSQSPSNKVTEKGKDVELRCDPISGHTALYWYRQSLGQGLEFLIYFQGNSAPDKSGLPSDRFSAERTGGSVSTLTIQRTQQEDSAVYLCASSLARRDGGYTFGSGTRLTVV.

V and J are TRBV7-2 and TRBJ1-5; a possible D gene is TRBD1 (5 bases). This CDR3 contains 12 residues. Looked up from germline, CDR1 is SGHTA and CDR2 is FQGNSA. V lost 1 base and J lost 11, with 9 bases in between. DNA for the CDR3: TGTGCCAGCAGCTTAGTGGCAGGGACCCAGCATTTT. Its translation is CASSLVAGTQHF.